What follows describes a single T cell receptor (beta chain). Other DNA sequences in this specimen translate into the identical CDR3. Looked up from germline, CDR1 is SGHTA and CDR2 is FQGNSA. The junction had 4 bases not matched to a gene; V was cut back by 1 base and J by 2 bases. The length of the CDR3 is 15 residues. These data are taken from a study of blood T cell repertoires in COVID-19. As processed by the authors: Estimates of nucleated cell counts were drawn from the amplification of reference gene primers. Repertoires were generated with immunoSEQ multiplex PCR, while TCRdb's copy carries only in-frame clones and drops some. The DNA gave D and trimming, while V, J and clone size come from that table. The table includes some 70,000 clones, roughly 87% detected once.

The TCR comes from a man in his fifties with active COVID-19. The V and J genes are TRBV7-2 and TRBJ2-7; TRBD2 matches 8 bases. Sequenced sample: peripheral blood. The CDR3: CASSLDGTRTYEQYF. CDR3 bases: TGTGCCAGCAGCTTAGATGGGACTAGGACCTACGAGCAGTACTTC.